The 15 T cell receptor beta chains below all came from one sample that was sequenced in a study of cytomegalovirus exposure and HLA in healthy donors. Primers: 60 Vbeta forward and 13 Jbeta reverse. Repertoires were generated with immunoSEQ multiplex PCR, while TCRdb's copy carries only in-frame clones and drops some. The table includes around 150,000 clones, 79% detected once. Material: PBMCs. The receptors come from a man aged 45 to 65 in good health and CMV-seropositive.

The chain employs TRBV5-1 and TRBJ1-4; TRBD1 might be the D (5 bases). The germline V and J ends were trimmed by 1 base and 8 bases, with 12 bases remaining between them. The CDR3 runs 14 residues. Looked up from germline, CDR1 is SGHRS and CDR2 is YFSETQ. For the CDR3, the DNA is TGCGCCAGCAGCTTGTCTAGGGGTGCGGAAAAACTGTTTTTT. It specifies CASSLSRGAEKLFF.

This chain uses TRBV28 with TRBJ1-5; TRBD1 is a possible D gene (6 bases). This CDR3 comprises 12 residues. The germline CDR1 and CDR2 sequences are MDHEN and SYDVKM. V was cut by 8 bases and J by 4 bases, with 9 bases left in between. The CDR3 bases are TGTGCCAGCCGGACAGCGAATCAGCCCCAGCATTTT. Translating it yields CASRTANQPQHF.

V usage is TRBV5-1 and J usage is TRBJ2-7, with a possible D match to TRBD2 (5 bases). The CDR3 extends over 15 amino acids. V lost 4 bases and J 0 bases, leaving 14 bases between the germline ends. CDR1 is SGHRS and CDR2 is YFSETQ in the germline V gene. CDR3 residues: CASSETSGVSYEQYF. DNA of the CDR3: TGCGCCAGCAGCGAAACGTCCGGGGTCTCCTACGAGCAGTACTTC.

The chain is built from TRBV5-8 and TRBJ1-5; 7 bases fit TRBD1. CDR3 length equals 18 residues. J gave up 4 bases and V 0 bases, and 13 bases lay outside the gene matches. From germline, CDR1 is SGHTS and CDR2 YDEGEE. This chain's CDR3 is CASSLEKLRDSLNQPQHF. CDR3 sequence (DNA): TGTGCCAGCAGCTTGGAAAAGCTCCGGGACAGTCTTAATCAGCCCCAGCATTTT. Complete variable domain (other parts from reference TRBV5-8 and TRBJ1-5): EAGVTQSPTHLIKTRGQQATLRCSPISGHTSVYWYQQALGLGLQFLLWYDEGEERNRGNFPPRFSGRQFPNYSSELNVNALELEDSALYLCASSLEKLRDSLNQPQHFGDGTRLSIL.

This clone occurred a few times. The genes are TRBV6-5 and TRBJ2-1; 9 bases line up with TRBD1. V dropped 6 bases and J dropped 8; count of bases not matched to a gene: 8. This CDR3 is 14 amino acids long. The V gene's germline CDR1 is MNHEY and CDR2 SVGAGI. The DNA for the CDR3 is TGTGCCAGCAGGCGGGACAGGGAATTGGATGAGCAGTTCTTC. It is translated as CASRRDRELDEQFF.

The chain has TRBV6-5 and TRBJ2-7, with D perhaps matching TRBD2 (6 bases). The CDR3 extends over 13 amino acids. The V gene's germline CDR1 is MNHEY and CDR2 SVGAGI. The ends were cut back, 2 bases at V and 5 bases at J, with 10 bases in the middle. The CDR3 region is CASSYRLEDEQYF. The CDR3 bases are TGTGCCAGCAGTTACCGACTAGAAGACGAGCAGTACTTC.

This sequence joins TRBV7-9 and TRBJ1-3; D might be TRBD1 (6 bases). CDR1 and CDR2 from the germline V gene are SEHNR and FQNEAQ (reference sequence). Deletions cut 5 bases from V and 0 bases from J, with 11 bases between. The CDR3 is 15 amino acids. The CDR3: CASSLQGNSGNTIYF. The CDR3 DNA is TGTGCCAGCAGCCTACAGGGTAACTCTGGAAACACCATATATTTT.

The chain uses TRBV4-1 and TRBJ2-4; a possible D gene is TRBD2 (6 bases). CDR3 length: 17 residues. Germline V CDR1 and CDR2: MGHRA, YSYEKL. V was trimmed by 3 bases and J by 3 bases, leaving 18 bases between them. CDR3 region: CASSQGVRGNGKNIQYF. CDR3 DNA: TGCGCCAGCAGCCAGGGAGTTCGGGGGAATGGCAAAAACATTCAGTACTTC.

This chain connects TRBV7-8 to TRBJ1-1; tentative D call: TRBD1 (5 bases). CDR1 SGHVS and CDR2 FQNEAQ come from the germline V gene. V shed 5 bases and J shed 1 base, with 8 bases lying between them. This CDR3 is built from 13 residues. CDR3 in amino acids: CASSIQENTEAFF. CDR3 DNA: TGTGCCAGCAGCATACAGGAGAACACTGAAGCTTTCTTT.

The V gene is TRBV11-3, the J gene TRBJ2-3, with 7 bases lining up with TRBD1. CDR3 length: 13 amino acids. CDR1 is SGHNT, CDR2 YENEEA, per germline. V was pared by 5 bases and J by 10 bases, with 9 bases of the junction left unmatched. The CDR3 sequence is CASSVVQGTSQYF. For the CDR3, the DNA is TGTGCCAGCAGCGTAGTACAGGGGACATCGCAGTATTTT.

A note on this clone: The junction shows a germline mismatch at one end, possibly a read error. The gene calls are TRBV7-7 and TRBJ2-2; D possibly corresponds to TRBD2 (5 bases). The CDR3 contains 13 residues. Per germline, CDR1 SSHAT and CDR2 FNYEAQ (reference sequence). In DNA form, the CDR3 reads TGTGCTAGCAGCTTATCCCGGGGCGGGGAGCTGTTTTTT. Encoded protein: CASSLSRGGELFF.

The sample holds one count of this clone. This rearrangement joins TRBV11-3 to TRBJ2-2; TRBD2 matches at 9 bases. Looked up from germline, CDR1 is SGHNT and CDR2 is YENEEA. Losses at the gene ends were 2 bases for V and 2 bases for J; bases not matched to a gene: 0. The length of the CDR3 is 15 residues. The CDR3 is CASSLLAGNTGELFF. CDR3 DNA: TGTGCCAGCAGCTTACTAGCGGGAAACACCGGGGAGCTGTTTTTT.

The V gene is TRBV5-1, the J gene TRBJ1-3, with TRBD1 identical over 11 bases. V gave up 2 bases and J gave up 5 bases; unmatched junction bases: 3. CDR1 is SGHRS and CDR2 is YFSETQ in the germline V gene. This CDR3 contains 15 residues. Here the CDR3 DNA reads TGCGCCAGCAGCTTTGGGACAGGGGGACGAAACACCATATATTTT. Amino acids: CASSFGTGGRNTIYF.

The chain joins TRBV6-6 to TRBJ2-5, with TRBD2 matching 13 bases. V lost 5 bases and J lost 3; bases outside the gene matches: 3. The CDR3 is made up of 15 amino acids. Germline CDR1 MNHNY, CDR2 SVGAGI (reference sequence). The CDR3 loop is CASSGTSGNEETQYF. The CDR3, as DNA: TGTGCCAGCAGTGGGACTAGCGGGAACGAAGAGACCCAGTACTTC.

The chain couples TRBV29-1 to TRBJ2-3; 8 positions match TRBD2. The ends lost 7 bases at V and 4 bases at J; junction bases unmatched: 4. There are 12 residues in the CDR3. The germline V gene has CDR1 SQVTM and CDR2 ANQGSEA. CDR3 sequence: CSDSGLADTQYF. CDR3 sequence (DNA): TGCAGCGACTCGGGACTAGCAGATACGCAGTATTTT.